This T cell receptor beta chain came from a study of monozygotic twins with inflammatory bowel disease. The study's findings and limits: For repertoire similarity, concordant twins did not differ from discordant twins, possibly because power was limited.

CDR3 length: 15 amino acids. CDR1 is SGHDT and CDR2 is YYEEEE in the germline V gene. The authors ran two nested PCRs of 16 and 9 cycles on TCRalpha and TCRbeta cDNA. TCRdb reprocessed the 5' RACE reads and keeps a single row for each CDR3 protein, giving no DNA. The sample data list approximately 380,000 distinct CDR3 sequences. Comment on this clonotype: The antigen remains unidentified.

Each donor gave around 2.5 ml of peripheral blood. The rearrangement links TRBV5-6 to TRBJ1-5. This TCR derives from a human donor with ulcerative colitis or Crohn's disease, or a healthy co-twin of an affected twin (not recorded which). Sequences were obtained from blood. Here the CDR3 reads CASSLRRTEPQPQHF.